This TCR beta chain was profiled in a study of blood T cells in healthy people across ages. Extracted total RNA amounted to at least 5.5 micrograms for each sample. Using a J-beta primer mix together with a sample-barcoded 5' primer, a second PCR was run for roughly 7 to 12 cycles. All samples gave at least 2.5 million CDR3-containing paired-end reads. MiXCR was run by TCRdb on the 5' RACE reads, yielding one entry per CDR3 protein. The sample comprises roughly 790,000 distinct CDR3 sequences, about 42% of which are singletons, and around a fifth rests with the top ten. In the case of this clonotype: Its cognate antigen is unknown.

Trimming took 3 bases from V and 5 from J, leaving 11 bases between them. The CDR3 totals 15 residues. Germline-derived CDR1 and CDR2 are KGHSH and LQKENI. Regarding the study as a whole: Getting older went along with TCR beta diversity per million T cells dropping roughly linearly.

This TCR came from a woman aged 55-75 years in good health. The V gene is TRBV18, the J gene TRBJ1-6, with D uncertain. The sequenced sample was blood. The CDR3 sequence: CASSPVDGNNSPLHF. The DNA for the CDR3 is TGTGCCAGCTCACCCGTGGACGGGAATAATTCACCCCTCCACTTT.